The clone carrying this TCR beta chain has at least ten counts. Its antigen is still unknown. Uncontrolled infections, other autoimmune diseases, pregnancy or lactation led to exclusion of patients. The germline V gene has CDR1 MNHNS and CDR2 SASEGT. This CDR3 is 17 amino acids long. Between the trimmed V and J ends, which lost 6 bases and 6 bases, there was a span of 26 bases. These data come from a study of T cells in Graves' hyperthyroidism and ophthalmopathy. Study-wide background: Peripheral blood was secured at the point of initial diagnosis, before any treatment.

Notes on the study in general: The majority of expanded thyroid clonotypes above 0.001 also appeared in blood.

Researchers took RNA transcripts and amplified the TCR beta CDR3 regions from them. First-round RT-PCR with HTBI primers amplified the TCR CDR3 region. TCRdb re-called the multiplex PCR reads through MiXCR, storing one row per CDR3 protein. The sample records about 740,000 distinct CDR3 sequences, 12% to 15% being singletons. The receptor was derived from a woman aged 18-30 years with Graves' hyperthyroidism. This sequence joins TRBV6-1 and TRBJ1-1; D is possibly TRBD1 (6 bases). Sequencing used blood. DNA of the CDR3: TGTGCCAGCAGCCCTTCCCGGGGGGGGGGCGTTCTGGCTGAAGCTTTCTTT. It specifies CASSPSRGGGVLAEAFF.